This TCR beta chain was sequenced during a study of blood T cell repertoires in COVID-19. Study context: The United States, Italy and Spain provided the acute and convalescent COVID-19 samples. PBMCs, B-cell-depleted T cells, or T cells provided the cDNA or gDNA that made up the material.

The CDR3 runs to 16 residues. Germline-derived CDR1 and CDR2 are MNHNS and SASEGT. Trimming removed 0 bases from V and 9 bases from J, with 18 bases in between. The method was immunoSEQ multiplex PCR; TCRdb's version includes in-frame clones alone and lacks a portion of them. Altogether 55,000 to 95,000 clones are present, 81% being singletons, with the ten largest covering 20%. The sample was peripheral blood. The genes are TRBV6-1 and TRBJ1-5; the D gene is possibly TRBD1 (5 bases). The TCR originated in a woman in her 70s with acute or convalescent COVID-19. CDR3 loop: CASSEAQPGQGPPQHF. The CDR3 coding sequence is TGTGCCAGCAGTGAAGCCCAGCCAGGCCAGGGTCCGCCCCAGCATTTT.